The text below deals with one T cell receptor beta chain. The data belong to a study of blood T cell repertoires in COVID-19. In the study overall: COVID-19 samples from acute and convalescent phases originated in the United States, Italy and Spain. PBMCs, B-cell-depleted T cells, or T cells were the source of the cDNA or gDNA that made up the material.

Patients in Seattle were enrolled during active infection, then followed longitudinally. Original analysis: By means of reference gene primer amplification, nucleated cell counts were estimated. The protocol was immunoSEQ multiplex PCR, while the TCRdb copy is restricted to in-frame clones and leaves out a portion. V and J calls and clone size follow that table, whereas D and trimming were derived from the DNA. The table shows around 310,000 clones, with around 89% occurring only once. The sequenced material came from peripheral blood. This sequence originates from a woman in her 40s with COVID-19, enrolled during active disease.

The CDR3 DNA reads TGTGCCAGCAGTGAAATTAGCGGGGGCACAGATACGCAGTATTTT. This translates into CASSEISGGTDTQYF. This chain uses TRBV6-1 with TRBJ2-3, with 8 bases lining up with TRBD2. Germline trimming cut 2 bases from V and 1 base from J; bases unmatched to any gene: 2. Germline V lookup: CDR1 MNHNS, CDR2 SASEGT. This CDR3 comprises 15 residues.